The T cell receptor beta chain under discussion was sequenced for a study of CD8 T cells in ankylosing spondylitis. Via MiXCR, TCRdb re-called the 5' RACE reads, giving one row per CDR3 protein. The sample yields a few hundred thousand distinct CDR3 sequences, under 20% seen once. This clonotype was observed a handful of times. Sample: blood, either unsorted or a sorted T cell fraction (not recorded which). The sequence was collected from a male donor with ankylosing spondylitis or in good health (not recorded which).

The CDR3 spells CASSLAGQVSYNEQFF. CDR3 coding DNA: TGTGCCAGCAGCTTAGCCGGACAGGTGTCCTACAATGAGCAGTTCTTC. The chain joins TRBV7-2 to TRBJ2-1, with 7 bases fitting TRBD1. Unmatched junction bases numbered 3, after V lost 0 bases and J lost 1 base. The germline V gene encodes CDR1 SGHTA and CDR2 FQGNSA. The CDR3 has 16 amino acids.